What follows describes a single T cell receptor (beta chain). The target antigen is unknown. Total RNA extraction was carried out from unfractionated whole blood. This sample was included in a study of human T cells and chemical hapten exposure. Findings and limits, study-wide: TCRs above 1 in 1000 frequency stayed constant with DPC sensitization.

TCRdb passed the 5' RACE reads through MiXCR, listing each CDR3 protein once. The table has more than 75,000 distinct CDR3 sequences, 15% seen once. The CDR3 runs 16 residues. Trimming removed 1 base from V and 5 bases from J, with 17 bases in between. Germline assignment: CDR1 SEHNR and CDR2 FQNEAQ (reference sequence). This TCR derives from a female donor in good health. The chain has TRBV7-9 and TRBJ1-1, with D perhaps matching TRBD1 (6 bases). CDR3 bases: TGTGCCAGCAGCTTAGTTCCGGGGGCAGGTATTACTGAAGCTTTCTTT. It specifies CASSLVPGAGITEAFF.